The clone carrying this TCR beta chain showed up many times. Its antigen remains unidentified. Sampling approximately 11 ml of fresh peripheral blood provided the PBMCs. This CDR3 region has 14 residues. Per the germline V gene, CDR1 is MDHEN and CDR2 is SYDVKM. Unmatched junction bases numbered 7, after V lost 10 bases and J lost 0 bases. Amplifying from RNA transcripts, the study obtained TCR beta CDR3 regions. Scientists carried out first-round RT-PCR using HTBI primers and then a second-round multiplex PCR. Via MiXCR, TCRdb re-called the multiplex PCR reads, giving one row per CDR3 protein. The data contain 300,000 to 400,000 distinct CDR3 sequences, 15% to 20% of them singletons. This specimen belongs to a study of Graves' ophthalmopathy and Graves' hyperthyroidism. Points from the study as a whole: Blood also contained most of the expanded thyroid clonotypes above 0.001 frequency.

The clonotype originates from an adult man with Graves' ophthalmopathy. Material for sequencing was peripheral blood. The chain links TRBV28 to TRBJ1-1; 8 positions agree with TRBD1. CDR3 coding DNA: TGTGCCATCCAGGGGGCCGGTGTGAACACTGAAGCTTTCTTT. It codes for CAIQGAGVNTEAFF.